This T cell receptor beta chain was observed in a study of CD8+ T cells in alopecia areata. Across the study: Patients in the treated group were given tofacitinib by mouth, 5 to 10 mg twice a day. Dosing spanned 6 to 18 months on tofacitinib, then 6 months off drug.

The CDR3 contains 12 residues. Per germline, CDR1 MGHRA and CDR2 YSYEKL. Deletions cut 6 bases from V and 7 bases from J, with 9 bases between. Broader study findings: For lesional scalp, especially alopecia totalis/universalis, clonality was higher than in normal scalp.

After isolation, RNA underwent reverse transcription to generate cDNA as the sequencing template. Sequencing used immunoSEQ multiplex PCR; TCRdb keeps in-frame clones, though not all of them. This repertoire shows tens of thousands of clones, approximately 64% found once; its top ten account for roughly a sixth. Collection of lesional scalp punch biopsies and peripheral blood was performed in alopecia areata patients. Worth noting for this clone: Its antigen is currently unknown.

The specimen was CD8+ T cells sorted from blood, collected at week 0. The sequence was obtained from a human donor with alopecia areata. The V gene is TRBV4-1, the J gene TRBJ2-2, with D unclear. Written as DNA, the CDR3 is TGCGCCAGCAGGCCTGTTGGCGGGGAGCTGTTTTTT. It yields the protein CASRPVGGELFF.